The 13 T cell receptor beta chains listed next were all sequenced from one sample in a study of T cell repertoires in cytomegalovirus infection. The antigens these receptors bind are not known. TCRdb re-analysed the reads in MiXCR, keeping a single row per CDR3 protein. The sample includes 65,000 to 85,000 distinct CDR3 sequences, about 30% of them seen just once. The sample was CD8+ T cells from cultured PBMCs, taken from culture after CMV antigen stimulation. Receptor source: a human donor in good health (CMV status not recorded). Some clones in this sample may be carry-over from other donors' samples.

To note about this clonotype: A much larger clone differs by one base, so this may be a read error. This chain joins TRBV7-3 and TRBJ2-3; 9 positions agree with TRBD2. The CDR3 sequence is 16 residues long. CDR1 SGHTA and CDR2 FQGTGA come from the germline V gene. DNA for the CDR3: TGTGCCAGAAGCTTAATAACTAGCGGGCCCACAGATACGCAGTATTTT. This encodes CARSLITSGPTDTQYF.

V usage is TRBV6-1 and J usage is TRBJ1-1, with a possible D match to TRBD1 (6 bases). Germline V lookup: CDR1 MNHNS, CDR2 SASEGT. The CDR3 totals 17 residues. V was cut by 6 bases and J by 2 bases, with 22 bases left in between. The DNA of the CDR3 is TGTGCCAGCAGGGGTAACAGGGAGTGGAATGGAAACACTGAAGCTTTCTTT. It yields the protein CASRGNREWNGNTEAFF.

This clonotype turned up a few times. The chain employs TRBV19 and TRBJ2-3, with a weak D call TRBD2 (6 bases). This CDR3 comprises 15 residues. Between the trimmed V and J ends, which lost 6 bases and 0 bases, there was a span of 13 bases. Germline V gene lookup returns CDR1 LNHDA and CDR2 SQIVND (reference sequence). The CDR3 region has the DNA TGTGCCAGTAGCCGGGACTGGACTAGCACAGATACGCAGTATTTT. Its translation is CASSRDWTSTDTQYF.

This clonotype occurred a few times. V is TRBV7-8 and J is TRBJ1-1; possible D gene TRBD1, 5 bases. The ends were cut back, 2 bases at V and 0 bases at J, with 19 bases in the middle. The CDR3 runs 18 residues. CDR1 SGHVS and CDR2 FQNEAQ come from the germline V gene. Here the CDR3 reads CASSLRGRTIPMNTEAFF. The CDR3 nucleotides read TGTGCCAGCAGCTTAAGGGGACGGACAATACCCATGAACACTGAAGCTTTCTTT.

At least ten counts were recorded for this clonotype. J is TRBJ2-2 and V is TRBV11-2, with D possibly called TRBD1 or TRBD2 (5 bases each). V was cut by 2 bases and J by 3 bases, with 16 bases left in between. CDR1 and CDR2 from the germline V gene are SGHAT and FQNNGV. The CDR3 is 17 residues long. The CDR3 sequence is CASSLPSGTDYTGELFF. In DNA, the CDR3 is TGTGCCAGCAGCTTACCCTCCGGGACGGATTACACCGGGGAGCTGTTTTTT. Variable domain in full (rest from reference TRBV11-2 and TRBJ2-2): EAGVAQSPRYKIIEKRQSVAFWCNPISGHATLYWYQQILGQGPKLLIQFQNNGVVDDSQLPKDRFSAERLKGVDSTLKIQPAKLEDSAVYLCASSLPSGTDYTGELFFGEGSRLTVL.

The CDR3 here is CASSSPSGGGLFF. CDR3 nucleotides: TGTGCCAGCAGCTCCCCGTCGGGGGGAGGACTGTTTTTT. The chain carries TRBV7-9 and TRBJ1-4, with a tentative D call TRBD1 (5 bases). V dropped 4 bases and J dropped 13 bases, with 16 bases sitting between them. The CDR3 has 13 residues. The V gene's germline CDR1 is SEHNR and CDR2 FQNEAQ (reference sequence).

This clonotype was seen repeatedly, ten times or more. The chain recombines TRBV7-2 with TRBJ2-3; D perhaps matches TRBD2 (6 bases). Trimming shortened V by 4 bases and J by 1 base, and 9 bases separated the two germline ends. Germline values: CDR1 SGHTA, CDR2 FQGNSA. This CDR3 region has 14 residues. CDR3 DNA sequence: TGTGCCAGCAGCTGGTCTAGCGGCACAGATACGCAGTATTTT. Translation gives CASSWSSGTDTQYF. Using reference TRBV7-2 and TRBJ2-3 for the parts outside the CDR3, the full variable domain is GAGVSQSPSNKVTEKGKDVELRCDPISGHTALYWYRQSLGQGLEFLIYFQGNSAPDKSGLPSDRFSAERTGGSVSTLTIQRTQQEDSAVYLCASSWSSGTDTQYFGPGTRLTVL.

The chain carries TRBV4-1 and TRBJ1-4, with 9 bases fitting TRBD1. The CDR3 totals 15 residues. The germline CDR1 and CDR2 sequences are MGHRA and YSYEKL. V shed 4 bases, J shed 8 bases, and the junction held 8 bases outside the gene matches. The CDR3, as DNA: TGCGCCAGCAGCCTGGCTATGGACAGGGGAGAAAAACTGTTTTTT. Residues: CASSLAMDRGEKLFF.

This clonotype ranks as medium-sized. The rearrangement links TRBV7-8 to TRBJ2-1; 9 bases align to TRBD1. The germline CDR1 and CDR2 sequences are SGHVS and FQNEAQ. The CDR3 spans 16 residues. The J segment lost 8 bases and the V segment lost 2 bases, leaving 10 bases of the junction unmatched. The CDR3 here is CASSLLAGTGSYEQFF. The CDR3 bases are TGTGCCAGCAGCTTATTGGCCGGGACAGGGTCCTATGAGCAGTTCTTC.

The CDR3: CAISDTDTQYF. CDR3 bases: TGTGCCATCAGTGACACAGATACGCAGTATTTT. This chain links TRBV10-3 with TRBJ2-3; D gene unclear. The V end lost 3 bases, the J end lost 2 bases, and 0 bases lay between the germline ends. Germline V gene data show CDR1 as ENHRY and CDR2 as SYGVKD. This CDR3 spans 11 amino acids.

The rearrangement links TRBV12-3 or TRBV12-4 to TRBJ1-6, with D possibly being TRBD1 (5 bases). Trimming removed 2 bases at V and 2 bases at J, with 7 bases between. The CDR3 is 15 residues long. CDR3 in amino acids: CASSLWGTYNSPLHF. The CDR3 bases are TGTGCCAGCAGTTTATGGGGGACCTATAATTCACCCCTCCACTTT.

This rearrangement joins TRBV7-9 to TRBJ1-2; D not resolved. Germline CDR1 reads SEHNR; CDR2 reads FQNEAQ (reference sequence). V dropped 7 bases and J dropped 7 bases, with 10 bases sitting between them. The CDR3 has 11 amino acids. CDR3 in DNA: TGTGCCAGCACCGACATCGGTGGCTACACCTTC. Its protein product is CASTDIGGYTF.

With respect to this clonotype: One base away lies a much larger clone, so this may be a sequencing read error. CDR3 in amino acids: CAISESIGGSRNKEQFF. CDR3 coding DNA: TGTGCCATCAGTGAGTCGATTGGAGGGTCAAGGAACAAAGAGCAGTTCTTC. The J gene is TRBJ2-1, the V gene TRBV10-3, with D possibly TRBD2 on 6 matching bases. The CDR3 is 17 amino acids. Germline-derived CDR1 and CDR2 are ENHRY and SYGVKD.